These 23 T cell receptor beta chains share one sample of origin, sequenced in a study of cytomegalovirus exposure and HLA in healthy donors. Both 60 Vbeta primers and 13 Jbeta primers went into the PCR. Produced via immunoSEQ multiplex PCR; TCRdb's table is partial and in-frame only. The table has 130,000 to 150,000 clones, around 75% seen once; the top ten hold less than 3%. The sample taken for sequencing was PBMCs. These receptors came from a woman between 25 and 40 years old in good health and CMV-seronegative.

V gene TRBV30 combines with J gene TRBJ1-3; TRBD1 matches 7 bases. This CDR3 has 16 residues. Trimming at V came to 2 bases and at J to 4 bases, leaving 11 bases not matched to a gene. Germline CDR1 is GTSNPN and CDR2 is SVGIG (reference sequence). CDR3 loop: CAWSPGDSSRGNTIYF. CDR3 in DNA: TGTGCCTGGAGTCCGGGGGACAGCTCCAGGGGAAACACCATATATTTT.

This clone was detected a few times. This sequence joins TRBV5-1 and TRBJ1-1; 8 nucleotides match TRBD1. CDR3 length: 14 amino acids. V dropped 1 base and J dropped 4; count of bases not matched to a gene: 3. Germline V lookup: CDR1 SGHRS, CDR2 YFSETQ. The CDR3 is CASSLTGGGTEAFF. The CDR3 DNA reads as TGCGCCAGCAGCTTGACAGGGGGAGGCACTGAAGCTTTCTTT.

J is TRBJ2-7 and V is TRBV7-9; possible D gene TRBD1, 7 bases. The CDR3 sequence is 16 residues long. Germline assignment: CDR1 SEHNR and CDR2 FQNEAQ (reference sequence). V lost 5 bases and J lost 5, with 22 bases in between. The DNA for the CDR3 is TGTGCCAGCAGCAATGCGGGACAGCTTAGGATCCACGAGCAGTACTTC. Translation: CASSNAGQLRIHEQYF. Based on the CDR3 plus reference TRBV7-9 and TRBJ2-7, the full variable domain is DTGVSQNPRHKITKRGQNVTFRCDPISEHNRLYWYRQTLGQGPEFLTYFQNEAQLEKSRLLSDRFSAERPKGSFSTLEIQRTEQGDSAMYLCASSNAGQLRIHEQYFGPGTRLTVT.

This sequence joins TRBV27 and TRBJ1-5; no reliable D call. The CDR3 spans 15 residues. The V end lost 1 base, the J end lost 1 base, and 8 bases lay between the germline ends. CDR1 and CDR2 from the germline V gene are MNHEY and SMNVEV (reference sequence). The DNA of the CDR3 is TGTGCCAGCAGTTTATTTACCGGGAGCAATCAGCCCCAGCATTTT. Translating gives CASSLFTGSNQPQHF.

This clone was found once. The chain couples TRBV10-3 to TRBJ1-6; a weak D match, TRBD1 (6 bases). V dropped 7 bases and J dropped 7 bases, with 11 bases sitting between them. The CDR3 length is 13 residues. CDR1 and CDR2 from the germline V gene are ENHRY and SYGVKD. The CDR3 here is CAITRGGNSPLHF. The CDR3 bases are TGTGCCATCACCCGGGGGGGCAATTCACCCCTCCACTTT.

Of note for this clone: The junction and the germline gene differ at one end; a read error may be behind it. This sequence joins TRBV7-9 and TRBJ2-7, with D possibly TRBD2 on 6 matching bases. Germline-derived CDR1 and CDR2 are SEHNR and FQNEAQ (reference sequence). The CDR3 length is 14 residues. The CDR3 region is CSSSFAGSGYEQYF. DNA of the CDR3: TGTTCCAGCAGCTTCGCCGGGAGTGGGTACGAGCAGTACTTC.

This clone was observed a handful of times. This CDR3 is CAWSADMLTNEKLFF. As DNA, the CDR3 is TGTGCCTGGAGCGCCGACATGCTAACTAATGAAAAACTGTTTTTT. The genes are TRBV30 and TRBJ1-4; D is ambiguous. This CDR3 region has 15 residues. V gave up 3 bases and J gave up 1 base, with 12 bases separating them. From germline, CDR1 is GTSNPN and CDR2 SVGIG (reference sequence).

The chain combines TRBV5-6 with TRBJ2-2; tentative D call: TRBD1 (6 bases). This CDR3 contains 16 residues. CDR1 and CDR2 (germline): SGHDT, YYEEEE. The V end lost 5 bases, the J end lost 2 bases, and 16 bases lay between the germline ends. The CDR3 DNA is TGTGCCAGCAGTCGTCGTGGGGGCTACAACACCGGGGAGCTGTTTTTT. This sequence encodes CASSRRGGYNTGELFF. Full variable domain (outside the CDR3, taken from reference TRBV5-6 and TRBJ2-2): DAGVTQSPTHLIKTRGQQVTLRCSPKSGHDTVSWYQQALGQGPQFIFQYYEEEERQRGNFPDRFSGHQFPNYSSELNVNALLLGDSALYLCASSRRGGYNTGELFFGEGSRLTVL.

The chain recombines TRBV18 with TRBJ1-2; D not resolved. This CDR3 has 13 residues. CDR1 KGHSH and CDR2 LQKENI come from the germline V gene. The V end lost 3 bases, the J end lost 8 bases, and 13 bases lay between the germline ends. The CDR3, as DNA: TGTGCCAGCTCACCCCTGGTTGGGGAGGGCTACACCTTC. This gives the protein CASSPLVGEGYTF.

J is TRBJ2-1 and V is TRBV29-1; 10 bases fit TRBD2. CDR3 length: 16 residues. In germline, CDR1 is SQVTM, CDR2 ANQGSEA. Trimming cost V 6 bases and J 0 bases; bases outside gene matches: 8. CDR3 DNA: TGCAGCGTCACGGGACTAGCGAGGAGCTCCTACAATGAGCAGTTCTTC. It yields the protein CSVTGLARSSYNEQFF.

The V gene is TRBV29-1, the J gene TRBJ2-7; no reliable D call. V was cut by 5 bases and J by 4 bases, with 18 bases left in between. Germline V gives CDR1 SQVTM, CDR2 ANQGSEA. The CDR3 has 14 amino acids. The CDR3 DNA is TGCAGCGTTCGGAACACAGATAGACCGTACGAGCAGTACTTC. Amino acids: CSVRNTDRPYEQYF.

This chain uses TRBV28 with TRBJ2-2, with TRBD1 matching 10 bases. Germline assignment: CDR1 MDHEN and CDR2 SYDVKM. The length of the CDR3 is 17 residues. The junction had 7 bases not matched to a gene; V was cut back by 3 bases and J by 3 bases. Here the CDR3 reads CASSLAPGTGDTGELFF. The CDR3 nucleotides read TGTGCCAGCAGTTTGGCCCCCGGGACAGGGGACACCGGGGAGCTGTTTTTT.

This clone was detected once. The gene calls are TRBV28 and TRBJ1-1; D gene ambiguous. V lost 4 bases and J 3 bases, leaving 12 bases between the germline ends. The germline V gene has CDR1 MDHEN and CDR2 SYDVKM. This CDR3 contains 14 residues. CDR3 loop: CASSSRAIDTEAFF. The DNA for the CDR3 is TGTGCCAGCAGTTCGAGGGCTATAGACACTGAAGCTTTCTTT.

This chain joins TRBV18 and TRBJ1-2; tentatively, D is TRBD1 (5 bases). This CDR3 comprises 16 residues. Per the germline V gene, CDR1 is KGHSH and CDR2 is LQKENI. Trimming cost V 5 bases and J 0 bases, with 16 bases left between them. CDR3 loop: CASSSVSEGSNYGYTF. The CDR3 nucleotides read TGTGCCAGCTCATCCGTATCGGAGGGGTCTAACTATGGCTACACCTTC.

The chain joins TRBV7-9 to TRBJ2-7; TRBD2 matches 9 bases. After removal of 4 bases from V and 0 bases from J, the junction contained 7 bases not matched to a gene. Germline CDR1 reads SEHNR; CDR2 reads FQNEAQ (reference sequence). This CDR3 is built from 16 residues. In DNA form, the CDR3 reads TGTGCCAGCAGCTCAGATAGCGGGAGTCGCTCCTACGAGCAGTACTTC. Amino acids: CASSSDSGSRSYEQYF.

The table lists this clone with a few counts. The genes are TRBV4-1 and TRBJ2-1; D is unclear. Germline CDR1 is MGHRA and CDR2 is YSYEKL. Trimming removed 4 bases from V and 7 bases from J, with 5 bases in between. The CDR3 has 11 residues. CDR3 protein: CASSLQNEQFF. DNA of the CDR3: TGCGCCAGCAGCCTCCAGAATGAGCAGTTCTTC.

The chain links TRBV18 to TRBJ2-5; TRBD1 matches 9 bases. V shed 4 bases and J 4 bases; nucleotides not matched to a gene: 7. CDR1 is KGHSH and CDR2 is LQKENI in the germline V gene. The CDR3 has 15 residues. CDR3 protein: CASSLDRGFGETQYF. DNA of the CDR3: TGTGCCAGCTCACTAGACAGGGGGTTTGGAGAGACCCAGTACTTC.

This clone appeared a single time. One junction end does not reproduce the germline sequence, and a read error may be involved. The genes are TRBV20-1 and TRBJ2-1; a weak D match, TRBD2 (5 bases). This CDR3 contains 11 residues. CDR1 DFQATT and CDR2 SNEGSKA come from the germline V gene (reference sequence). The DNA for the CDR3 is TGCAGTACCCGGGATTACAGTGAGCAGTTCTTC. It is translated as CSTRDYSEQFF.

This chain joins TRBV5-1 and TRBJ1-2, with 12 bases matching TRBD1. Germline V gives CDR1 SGHRS, CDR2 YFSETQ. The CDR3 loop spans 15 amino acids. V lost 4 bases and J lost 8; bases outside the gene matches: 9. CDR3 sequence (DNA): TGCGCCAGCAGCCAAGAGGGACAGGGGGCTAGGGGCTACACCTTC. It codes for CASSQEGQGARGYTF. Together with reference TRBV5-1 and TRBJ1-2, the CDR3 gives the full variable domain: KAGVTQTPRYLIKTRGQQVTLSCSPISGHRSVSWYQQTPGQGLQFLFEYFSETQRNKGNFPGRFSGRQFSNSRSEMNVSTLELGDSALYLCASSQEGQGARGYTFGSGTRLTVV.

The chain joins TRBV19 to TRBJ1-2, with D possibly being TRBD1 (5 bases). Trimming stripped 6 bases from V and 3 bases from J, with 11 bases between. From germline, CDR1 is LNHDA and CDR2 SQIVND (reference sequence). The CDR3 is 13 amino acids. CDR3 protein: CASRPTADYGYTF. CDR3 in DNA: TGTGCCAGTAGGCCGACAGCAGACTATGGCTACACCTTC.

As to this clone: This sample includes further DNA sequences coding for the same CDR3. V is TRBV7-6 and J is TRBJ1-3; D remains ambiguous. V was pared by 1 base and J by 2 bases, with 9 bases between. This CDR3 is 15 amino acids long. Germline V gives CDR1 SGHVS, CDR2 FNYEAQ. In DNA, the CDR3 is TGTGCCAGCAGCTTAGTCTCAGGCACTGGAAACACCATATATTTT. Protein: CASSLVSGTGNTIYF.

CDR3 nucleotides: TGTGCCAGCAGCTCCCGGGACAGGTTTTCCCACGAGCAGTACTTC. Translating it yields CASSSRDRFSHEQYF. The V call is TRBV5-6, the J call TRBJ2-7; 8 nucleotides match TRBD1. V dropped 3 bases and J dropped 5; count of bases not matched to a gene: 10. Germline V gene data show CDR1 as SGHDT and CDR2 as YYEEEE. The CDR3 is made up of 15 amino acids.

This clone was observed a single time. The chain uses TRBV27 and TRBJ2-7, with TRBD1 as a possible D gene (5 bases). V was cut by 6 bases and J by 3 bases, with 15 bases left in between. The germline gives CDR1 MNHEY, CDR2 SMNVEV (reference sequence). The CDR3 covers 14 residues. CDR3 sequence (DNA): TGTGCCAGCAGCGTGCGAACAGGTGGCTACGAGCAGTACTTC. Amino acids: CASSVRTGGYEQYF.